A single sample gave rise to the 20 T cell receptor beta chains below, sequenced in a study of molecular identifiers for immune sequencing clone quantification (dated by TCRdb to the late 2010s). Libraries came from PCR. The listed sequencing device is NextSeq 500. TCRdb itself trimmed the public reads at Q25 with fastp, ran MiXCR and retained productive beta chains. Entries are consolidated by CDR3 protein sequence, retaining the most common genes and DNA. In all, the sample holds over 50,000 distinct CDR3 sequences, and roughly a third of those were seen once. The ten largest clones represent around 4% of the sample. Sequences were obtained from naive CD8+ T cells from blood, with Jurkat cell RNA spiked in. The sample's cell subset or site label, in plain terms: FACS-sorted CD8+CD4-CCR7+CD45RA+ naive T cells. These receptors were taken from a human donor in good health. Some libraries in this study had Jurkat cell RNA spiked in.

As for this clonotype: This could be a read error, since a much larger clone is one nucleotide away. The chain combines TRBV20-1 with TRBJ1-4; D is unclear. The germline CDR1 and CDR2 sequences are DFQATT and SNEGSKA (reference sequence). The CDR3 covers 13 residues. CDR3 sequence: CSARDSTNDKLFF. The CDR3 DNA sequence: TGCAGTGCTAGAGACAGCACGAATGATAAACTGTTTTTT.

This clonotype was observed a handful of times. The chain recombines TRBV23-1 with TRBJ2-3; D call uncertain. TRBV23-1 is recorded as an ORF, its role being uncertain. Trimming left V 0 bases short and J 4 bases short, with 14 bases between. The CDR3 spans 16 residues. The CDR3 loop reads CASSQSRQLCADTQYF. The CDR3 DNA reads TGCGCCAGCAGTCAATCCCGGCAGTTATGCGCAGATACGCAGTATTTT.

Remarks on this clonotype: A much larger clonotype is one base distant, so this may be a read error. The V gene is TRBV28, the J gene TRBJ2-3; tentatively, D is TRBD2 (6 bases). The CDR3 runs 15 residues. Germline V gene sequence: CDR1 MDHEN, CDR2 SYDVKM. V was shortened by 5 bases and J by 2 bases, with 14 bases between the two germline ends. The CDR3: CASSPVAVLTDTQYF. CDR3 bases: TGTGCCAGCAGTCCAGTAGCGGTCCTCACAGATACGCAGTATTTT.

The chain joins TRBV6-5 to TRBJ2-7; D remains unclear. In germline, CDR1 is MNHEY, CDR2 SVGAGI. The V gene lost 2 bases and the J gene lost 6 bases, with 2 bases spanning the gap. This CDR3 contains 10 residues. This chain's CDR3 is CASSYPEQYF. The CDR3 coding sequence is TGTGCCAGCAGTTACCCCGAGCAGTACTTC.

CDR3 in DNA: TGTGCCAGCAGCCTGGGCCCGAACACTGAAGCTTTCTTT. Amino acid sequence: CASSLGPNTEAFF. The rearrangement links TRBV11-2 to TRBJ1-1; D remains ambiguous. Germline V gene sequence: CDR1 SGHAT, CDR2 FQNNGV. There are 13 residues in the CDR3. Trimming left V 5 bases short and J 1 base short, with 8 bases between.

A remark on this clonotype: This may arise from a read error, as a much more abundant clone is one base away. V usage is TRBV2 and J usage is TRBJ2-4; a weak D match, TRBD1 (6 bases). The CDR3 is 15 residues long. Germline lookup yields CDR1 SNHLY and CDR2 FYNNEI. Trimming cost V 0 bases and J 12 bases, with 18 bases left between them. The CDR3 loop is CASSEAGPARDTQYF. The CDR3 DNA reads TGTGCCAGCAGTGAAGCGGGCCCGGCGAGGGACACTCAGTACTTC.

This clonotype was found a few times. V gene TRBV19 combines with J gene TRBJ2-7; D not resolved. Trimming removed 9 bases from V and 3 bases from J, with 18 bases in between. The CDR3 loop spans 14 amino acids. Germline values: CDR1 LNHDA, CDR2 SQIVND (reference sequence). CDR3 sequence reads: CASRPSAAGYEQYF. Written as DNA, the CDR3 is TGTGCCAGCCGCCCTTCGGCCGCAGGCTACGAGCAGTACTTC.

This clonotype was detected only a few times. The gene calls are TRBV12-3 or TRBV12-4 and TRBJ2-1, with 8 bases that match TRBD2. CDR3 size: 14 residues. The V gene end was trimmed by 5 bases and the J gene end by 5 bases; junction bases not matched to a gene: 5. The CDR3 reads CASSHSGANNEQFF. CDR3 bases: TGTGCCAGCAGTCATAGCGGGGCTAACAATGAGCAGTTCTTC.

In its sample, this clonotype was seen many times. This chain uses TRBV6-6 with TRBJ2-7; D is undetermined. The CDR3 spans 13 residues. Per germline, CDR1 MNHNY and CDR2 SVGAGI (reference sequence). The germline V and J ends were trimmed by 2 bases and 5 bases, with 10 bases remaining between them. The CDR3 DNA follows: TGTGCCAGCAGTTACCAGACACTCCACGAGCAGTACTTC. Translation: CASSYQTLHEQYF.

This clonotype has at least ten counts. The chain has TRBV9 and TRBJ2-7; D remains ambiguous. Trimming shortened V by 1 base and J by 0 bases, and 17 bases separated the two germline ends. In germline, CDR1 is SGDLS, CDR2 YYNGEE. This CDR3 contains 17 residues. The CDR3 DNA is TGTGCCAGCAGCGTACTATGGGAACTAACGACCTCCTACGAGCAGTACTTC. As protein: CASSVLWELTTSYEQYF.

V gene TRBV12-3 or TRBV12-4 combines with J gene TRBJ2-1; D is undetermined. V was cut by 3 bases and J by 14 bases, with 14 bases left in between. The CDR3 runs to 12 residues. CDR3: CASSFSSHSEFF. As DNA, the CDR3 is TGTGCCAGCAGTTTTAGTAGCCACTCTGAGTTCTTC.

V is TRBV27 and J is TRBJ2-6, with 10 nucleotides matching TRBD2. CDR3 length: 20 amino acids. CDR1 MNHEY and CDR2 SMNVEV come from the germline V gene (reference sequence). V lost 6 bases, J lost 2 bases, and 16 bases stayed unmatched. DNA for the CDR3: TGTGCCAGCAGCCCTGGGGCTAGCGGGAGTTTTACGGCTGGGGCCAACGTCCTGACTTTC. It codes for CASSPGASGSFTAGANVLTF.

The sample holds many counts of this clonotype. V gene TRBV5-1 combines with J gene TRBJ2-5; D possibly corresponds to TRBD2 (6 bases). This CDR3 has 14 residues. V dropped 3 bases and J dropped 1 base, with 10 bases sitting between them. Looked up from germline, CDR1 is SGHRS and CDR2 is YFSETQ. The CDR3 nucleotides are TGCGCCAGCAGCTGGGGACTCTTCCAAGAGACCCAGTACTTC. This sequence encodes CASSWGLFQETQYF.

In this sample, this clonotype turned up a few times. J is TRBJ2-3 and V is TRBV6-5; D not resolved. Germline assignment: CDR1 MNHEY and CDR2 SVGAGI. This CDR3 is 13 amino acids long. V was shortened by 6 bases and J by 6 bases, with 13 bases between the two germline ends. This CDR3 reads CASSHYLGDTQYF. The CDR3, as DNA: TGTGCCAGCAGCCACTATTTGGGTGATACGCAGTATTTT.

This CDR3 reads CASSPLNPGDGYTF. In DNA, the CDR3 is TGTGCCAGCAGCCCTTTAAATCCGGGGGACGGCTACACCTTC. V gene TRBV6-5 combines with J gene TRBJ1-2; TRBD1 might be the D (5 bases). The germline V gene encodes CDR1 MNHEY and CDR2 SVGAGI. The CDR3 totals 14 residues. V was cut by 6 bases and J by 8 bases, with 19 bases left in between.

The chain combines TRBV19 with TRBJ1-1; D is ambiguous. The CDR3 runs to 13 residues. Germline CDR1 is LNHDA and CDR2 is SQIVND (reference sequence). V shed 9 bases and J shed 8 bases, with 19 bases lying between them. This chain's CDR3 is CASPSTSGLEAFF. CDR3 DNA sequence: TGTGCCAGCCCTTCTACCTCAGGCTTGGAAGCTTTCTTT.

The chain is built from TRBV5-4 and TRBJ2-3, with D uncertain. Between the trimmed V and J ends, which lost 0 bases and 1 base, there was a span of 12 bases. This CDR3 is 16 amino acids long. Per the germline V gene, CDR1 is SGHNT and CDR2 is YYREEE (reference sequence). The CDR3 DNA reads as TGTGCCAGCAGCTTGGCGCCAGCCGAAGGCACAGATACGCAGTATTTT. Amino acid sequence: CASSLAPAEGTDTQYF.

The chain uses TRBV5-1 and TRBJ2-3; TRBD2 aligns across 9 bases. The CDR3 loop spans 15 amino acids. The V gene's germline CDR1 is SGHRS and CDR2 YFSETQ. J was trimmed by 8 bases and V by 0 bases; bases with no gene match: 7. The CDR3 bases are TGCGCCAGCAGCTTGGGGCTAGCGGGGCCCGGTACGCAGTATTTT. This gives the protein CASSLGLAGPGTQYF.

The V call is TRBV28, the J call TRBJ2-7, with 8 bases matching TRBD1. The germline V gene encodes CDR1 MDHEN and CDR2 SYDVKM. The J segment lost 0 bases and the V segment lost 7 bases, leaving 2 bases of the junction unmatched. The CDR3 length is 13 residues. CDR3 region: CASNDRGSYEQYF. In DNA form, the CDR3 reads TGTGCCAGCAATGACAGGGGCTCCTACGAGCAGTACTTC.

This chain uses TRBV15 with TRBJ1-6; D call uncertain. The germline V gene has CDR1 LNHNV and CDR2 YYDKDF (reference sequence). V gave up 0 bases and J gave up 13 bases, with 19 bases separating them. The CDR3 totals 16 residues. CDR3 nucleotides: TGTGCCACCAGCAGAGATCACGGCCGAATGGCTGGGCCCCTCCACTTT. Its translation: CATSRDHGRMAGPLHF.